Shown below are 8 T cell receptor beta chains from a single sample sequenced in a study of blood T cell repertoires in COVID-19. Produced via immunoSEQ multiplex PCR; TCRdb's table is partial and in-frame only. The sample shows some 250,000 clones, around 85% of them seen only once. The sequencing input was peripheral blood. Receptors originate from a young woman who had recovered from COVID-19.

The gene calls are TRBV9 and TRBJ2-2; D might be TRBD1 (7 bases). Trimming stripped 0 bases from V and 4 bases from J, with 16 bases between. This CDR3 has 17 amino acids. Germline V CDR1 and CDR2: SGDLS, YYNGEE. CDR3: CASSVAVEGAGTGELFF. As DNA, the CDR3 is TGTGCCAGCAGCGTAGCTGTGGAGGGGGCGGGCACCGGGGAGCTGTTTTTT. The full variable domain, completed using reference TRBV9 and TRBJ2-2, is DSGVTQTPKHLITATGQRVTLRCSPRSGDLSVYWYQQSLDQGLQFLIQYYNGEERAKGNILERFSAQQFPDLHSELNLSSLELGDSALYFCASSVAVEGAGTGELFFGEGSRLTVL.

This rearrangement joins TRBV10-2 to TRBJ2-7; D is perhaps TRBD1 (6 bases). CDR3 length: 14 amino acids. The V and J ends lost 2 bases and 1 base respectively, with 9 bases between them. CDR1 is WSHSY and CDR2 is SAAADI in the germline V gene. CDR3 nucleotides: TGCGCCAGCAGTGAGACGGACAGTTCCTACGAGCAGTACTTC. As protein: CASSETDSSYEQYF.

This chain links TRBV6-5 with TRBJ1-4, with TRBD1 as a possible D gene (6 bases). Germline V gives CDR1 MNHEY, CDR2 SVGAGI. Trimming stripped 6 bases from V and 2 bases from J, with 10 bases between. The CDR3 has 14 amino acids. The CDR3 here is CASRGGRTNEKLFF. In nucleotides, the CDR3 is TGTGCCAGCAGGGGGGGGCGGACTAATGAAAAACTGTTTTTT.

CDR3 nucleotides: TGTGCAGCGGGGGGCGCGGCTGGAAACACCATATATTTT. Its translation: CAAGGAAGNTIYF. The chain uses TRBV12-2 and TRBJ1-3. TRBV12-2 is assigned pseudogene status. This CDR3 region has 13 residues.

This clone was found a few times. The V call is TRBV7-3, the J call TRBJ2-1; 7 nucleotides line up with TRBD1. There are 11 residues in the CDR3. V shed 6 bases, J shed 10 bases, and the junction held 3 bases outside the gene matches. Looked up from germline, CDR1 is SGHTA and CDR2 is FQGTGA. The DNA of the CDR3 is TGTGCCAGCAGTCTGGGACAGGAGCAGTTCTTC. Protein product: CASSLGQEQFF.

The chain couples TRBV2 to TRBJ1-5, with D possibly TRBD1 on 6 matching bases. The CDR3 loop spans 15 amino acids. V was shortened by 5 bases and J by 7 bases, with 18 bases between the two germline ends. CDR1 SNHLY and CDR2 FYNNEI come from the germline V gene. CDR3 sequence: CASSWAGRGGQPQHF. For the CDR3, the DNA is TGTGCCAGCAGTTGGGCGGGCAGGGGAGGGCAGCCCCAGCATTTT.

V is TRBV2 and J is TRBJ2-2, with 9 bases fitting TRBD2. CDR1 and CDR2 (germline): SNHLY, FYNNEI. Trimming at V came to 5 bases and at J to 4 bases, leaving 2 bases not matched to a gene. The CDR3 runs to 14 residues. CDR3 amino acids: CASSRSGGTGELFF. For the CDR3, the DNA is TGTGCCAGCAGTCGTAGCGGGGGCACCGGGGAGCTGTTTTTT. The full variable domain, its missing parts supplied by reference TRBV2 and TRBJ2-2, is EPEVTQTPSHQVTQMGQEVILRCVPISNHLYFYWYRQILGQKVEFLVSFYNNEISEKSEIFDDQFSVERPDGSNFTLKIRSTKLEDSAMYFCASSRSGGTGELFFGEGSRLTVL.

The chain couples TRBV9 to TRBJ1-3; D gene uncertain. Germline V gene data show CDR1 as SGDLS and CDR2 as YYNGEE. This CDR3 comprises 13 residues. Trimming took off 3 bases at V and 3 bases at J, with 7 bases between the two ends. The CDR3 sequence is CASSGVVGNTIYF. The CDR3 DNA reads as TGTGCCAGCAGCGGAGTTGTTGGAAACACCATATATTTT.